The 20 T cell receptor beta chains reported below all come from one sample, sequenced in a study of blood T cell repertoires in COVID-19. Assay used: immunoSEQ multiplex PCR; TCRdb lists only in-frame clones, some missing. The sample has some 490,000 clones; roughly 88% are singletons. The sample taken for sequencing was peripheral blood. The receptors were gathered from a human donor in a cohort sampled during active COVID-19.

This clone appeared a single time. The V call is TRBV4-2, the J call TRBJ2-1; 11 bases match TRBD2. The ends lost 1 base at V and 11 bases at J; junction bases unmatched: 7. CDR3 length: 15 amino acids. CDR1 is LGHNA and CDR2 is YNFKEQ in the germline V gene. The CDR3 bases are TGTGCCAGCAGCCAAGTGACTAGCGGGACTGATAAGCAGTTCTTC. Translated: CASSQVTSGTDKQFF.

V usage is TRBV4-3 and J usage is TRBJ2-7; no definite D call. V lost 1 base to trimming and J lost 2 bases, with 21 bases between them. The germline V gene encodes CDR1 LGHNA and CDR2 YSLEER. This CDR3 spans 18 amino acids. CDR3 sequence (DNA): TGCGCCAGCAGCCAAGTACCCCCGGTAATACAGAGAACCTACGAGCAGTACTTC. It is translated as CASSQVPPVIQRTYEQYF.

The chain recombines TRBV5-4 with TRBJ2-5; tentatively, D is TRBD2 (8 bases). Germline assignment: CDR1 SGHNT and CDR2 YYREEE (reference sequence). CDR3 length: 15 residues. V was shortened by 3 bases and J by 2 bases, with 14 bases between the two germline ends. As DNA, the CDR3 is TGTGCCAGCAGCTCCGGGGGGGGACAGCAAGAGACCCAGTACTTC. Its protein is CASSSGGGQQETQYF.

This chain links TRBV6-5 with TRBJ1-6; the D gene is possibly TRBD1 (6 bases). The CDR3 totals 14 residues. Trimming shortened V by 3 bases and J by 5 bases, and 8 bases separated the two germline ends. Germline CDR1 is MNHEY and CDR2 is SVGAGI. This CDR3 reads CASSYTGHNSPLHF. DNA of the CDR3: TGTGCCAGCAGTTATACAGGGCATAATTCACCCCTCCACTTT.

V is TRBV6-2 or TRBV6-3 and J is TRBJ1-1; TRBD1 agrees at 8 bases. The CDR3 has 19 amino acids. Germline V CDR1 and CDR2: MNHEY, SVGEGT. V shed 6 bases and J 7 bases; nucleotides not matched to a gene: 25. The CDR3 loop reads CASRPWNLGQGAYRGEAFF. The CDR3 nucleotides read TGTGCCAGCAGACCTTGGAACCTGGGGCAGGGGGCATACAGAGGTGAAGCTTTCTTT.

In this sample, this clone turned up once. This chain links TRBV4-2 with TRBJ1-2, with D perhaps TRBD1 (5 bases). Trimming left V 1 base short and J 8 bases short, with 14 bases between. The CDR3 runs 14 residues. The germline V gene encodes CDR1 LGHNA and CDR2 YNFKEQ. The CDR3: CASSQGQLLEGYTF. The CDR3 nucleotides are TGTGCCAGCAGCCAAGGACAGTTGCTTGAGGGCTACACCTTC.

This CDR3 reads CASRNQGPYGYTF. Here the CDR3 DNA reads TGTGCCAGCAGGAATCAGGGGCCTTATGGCTACACCTTC. J is TRBJ1-2 and V is TRBV5-6; weak D call: TRBD1 (6 bases). CDR3 length: 13 residues. Per the germline V gene, CDR1 is SGHDT and CDR2 is YYEEEE. Trimming cost V 5 bases and J 5 bases, with 13 bases left between them. Complete variable domain (other parts from reference TRBV5-6 and TRBJ1-2): DAGVTQSPTHLIKTRGQQVTLRCSPKSGHDTVSWYQQALGQGPQFIFQYYEEEERQRGNFPDRFSGHQFPNYSSELNVNALLLGDSALYLCASRNQGPYGYTFGSGTRLTVV.

The chain combines TRBV19 with TRBJ2-5, with D perhaps matching TRBD2 (5 bases). The germline V gene encodes CDR1 LNHDA and CDR2 SQIVND (reference sequence). Trimming took off 0 bases at V and 5 bases at J, with 19 bases between the two ends. The CDR3 sequence is 17 residues long. The CDR3 nucleotides read TGTGCCAGTAGTATAGATTTACTAGTTGGGCGTCTCGAGACCCAGTACTTC. It translates to CASSIDLLVGRLETQYF.

The chain links TRBV25-1 to TRBJ2-5; possible D gene TRBD2, 6 bases. The V end lost 0 bases, the J end lost 5 bases, and 10 bases lay between the germline ends. Germline V gene lookup returns CDR1 MGHDK and CDR2 SYGVNS. CDR3 length equals 14 residues. The CDR3 here is CASSEYRRVETQYF. The CDR3 region has the DNA TGTGCCAGCAGTGAATATAGGAGGGTGGAGACCCAGTACTTC.

The chain is built from TRBV5-1 and TRBJ1-2, with 8 bases lining up with TRBD1. CDR3 size: 14 residues. CDR1 and CDR2 from the germline V gene are SGHRS and YFSETQ. V lost 4 bases to trimming and J lost 2 bases; unmatched junction nucleotides: 4. The CDR3 protein is CASSRGQDNYGYTF. The CDR3 DNA follows: TGCGCCAGCAGCCGGGGACAGGACAACTATGGCTACACCTTC.

The rearrangement uses TRBV30 and TRBJ1-6, with D possibly being TRBD1 (6 bases). Germline V gene sequence: CDR1 GTSNPN, CDR2 SVGIG (reference sequence). This CDR3 is 13 amino acids long. The germline V and J ends were trimmed by 5 bases and 7 bases, with 12 bases remaining between them. CDR3 in DNA: TGTGCCTGGGCCCCGGGACAAAATTCACCCCTCCACTTT. It codes for CAWAPGQNSPLHF.

The V gene is TRBV11-1, the J gene TRBJ2-7; 7 bases agree with TRBD2. The CDR3 consists of 15 residues. The V and J ends lost 0 bases and 0 bases, in that order; junction bases with no gene match: 2. The germline CDR1 and CDR2 sequences are SGHAT and FQDESV (reference sequence). This chain's CDR3 is CASSLASSGSYEQYF. In nucleotides, the CDR3 is TGTGCCAGCAGCTTAGCTTCTAGCGGCTCCTACGAGCAGTACTTC.

The CDR3 loop is CASSRNDDRKETQYF. The CDR3 DNA sequence: TGTGCCAGCAGCCGGAACGATGACAGGAAAGAGACCCAGTACTTC. The chain combines TRBV3-1 (or the pseudogene TRBV3-2) with TRBJ2-5; possible D gene TRBD1, 6 bases. This CDR3 has 15 amino acids. Per germline, CDR1 LGHDT and CDR2 YNNKEL (reference sequence). Trimming removed 4 bases from V and 3 bases from J, with 15 bases in between.

This clone was seen once. The chain uses TRBV12-5 and TRBJ1-1; possible D gene TRBD1, 6 bases. V lost 3 bases to trimming and J lost 5 bases, with 7 bases between them. The CDR3 totals 12 residues. Germline CDR1 reads LGHNT; CDR2 reads FRNRAP. DNA of the CDR3: TGTGCTAGTGGTTTAGGGGGTACTGAAGCTTTCTTT. Encoded protein: CASGLGGTEAFF.

The chain recombines TRBV11-3 with TRBJ2-1, with 7 bases identical to TRBD2. From germline, CDR1 is SGHNT and CDR2 YENEEA. V lost 5 bases to trimming and J lost 4 bases; unmatched junction nucleotides: 5. CDR3 length: 14 residues. The CDR3 DNA follows: TGTGCCAGCAGCCCGGGGGAGGGTTACAATGAGCAGTTCTTC. Protein sequence: CASSPGEGYNEQFF. Supplemented by reference TRBV11-3 and TRBJ2-1, the full variable domain reads EAGVVQSPRYKIIEKKQPVAFWCNPISGHNTLYWYLQNLGQGPELLIRYENEEAVDDSQLPKDRFSAERLKGVDSTLKIQPAELGDSAVYLCASSPGEGYNEQFFGPGTRLTVL.

V and J are TRBV6-4 and TRBJ2-7; 10 bases align to TRBD2. Germline V lookup: CDR1 MRHNA, CDR2 SNTAGT. J was trimmed by 2 bases and V by 5 bases; bases with no gene match: 6. This CDR3 contains 15 residues. CDR3 in amino acids: CASSFPTSGPYEQYF. CDR3 sequence (DNA): TGTGCCAGCAGTTTTCCGACTAGCGGGCCCTACGAGCAGTACTTC.

V usage is TRBV5-1 and J usage is TRBJ1-6; TRBD1 is a possible D gene (5 bases). CDR3 length: 16 residues. V lost 1 base, J lost 6 bases, and 14 bases lay in between. Germline V CDR1 and CDR2: SGHRS, YFSETQ. The CDR3 bases are TGCGCCAGCAGCTTGACCCTCGCAGGGCGTAATTCACCCCTCCACTTT. This gives the protein CASSLTLAGRNSPLHF. Using reference TRBV5-1 and TRBJ1-6 for the parts outside the CDR3, the full variable domain is KAGVTQTPRYLIKTRGQQVTLSCSPISGHRSVSWYQQTPGQGLQFLFEYFSETQRNKGNFPGRFSGRQFSNSRSEMNVSTLELGDSALYLCASSLTLAGRNSPLHFGNGTRLTVT.

This chain uses TRBV24-1 with TRBJ2-3, with 11 bases aligning to TRBD2. Germline values: CDR1 KGHDR, CDR2 SFDVKD. Trimming took 4 bases from V and 4 from J; bases not matched to a gene: 6. The CDR3 extends over 16 amino acids. The CDR3 nucleotides are TGTGCCACCAGTGAGGTACTAGCGGGAGTTGCAGATACGCAGTATTTT. Protein sequence: CATSEVLAGVADTQYF.

In this sample, this clone turned up a few times. The chain couples TRBV6-1 to TRBJ2-1; D perhaps matches TRBD2 (6 bases). The CDR3 is 14 residues long. Deletions cut 3 bases from V and 9 bases from J, with 15 bases between. Germline V gives CDR1 MNHNS, CDR2 SASEGT. The CDR3 sequence is CASSDLWRASEQFF. For the CDR3, the DNA is TGTGCCAGCAGTGATCTTTGGAGGGCCAGTGAGCAGTTCTTC.

This chain uses TRBV18 with TRBJ2-2; D remains unclear. V lost 6 bases and J 4 bases, leaving 15 bases between the germline ends. Germline V gives CDR1 KGHSH, CDR2 LQKENI. The CDR3 loop spans 15 amino acids. CDR3 coding DNA: TGTGCCAGCTCCGGTAGAGAGGTTCCCACCGGGGAGCTGTTTTTT. This encodes CASSGREVPTGELFF.